This record looks at one TCR beta chain sequence and its context. The sample is drawn from a study of blood T cell repertoires in COVID-19. Study-wide context: The study drew acute and convalescent COVID-19 samples from the United States, Italy and Spain. T cells, B-cell-depleted T cells, or PBMCs supplied cDNA or gDNA.

Original analysis: The assay estimated nucleated cells by amplifying reference gene primers. TCRdb's table, derived via immunoSEQ multiplex PCR, lists solely in-frame clones and lacks some. That table supplies the V and J calls and clone size; D and trimming were determined from the DNA. In the table there are 200,000 or so clones, around 79% of which are singletons. Germline V gene lookup returns CDR1 MNHEY and CDR2 SVGEGT. The length of the CDR3 is 18 residues. Trimming removed 4 bases from V and 1 base from J; junction bases left unmatched: 12. The source of this sequence is a man aged 60-69 years with active or convalescent COVID-19. Sequenced material: peripheral blood. The chain combines TRBV6-2 or TRBV6-3 with TRBJ2-5; TRBD1 matches at 10 bases. The CDR3, as DNA: TGTGCCAGCAGTTTTCGAGTGGACAGGGGGTGGCCCCAAGAGACCCAGTACTTC. It specifies CASSFRVDRGWPQETQYF.